This TCR beta chain was sequenced in a study of cytomegalovirus exposure and HLA in healthy donors. A note on this clone: Its antigen remains unidentified.

After removal of 0 bases from V and 7 bases from J, the junction contained 9 bases not matched to a gene. This CDR3 contains 17 residues. In germline, CDR1 is SGHTA, CDR2 FQGTGA. It was with 60 Vbeta and 13 Jbeta primers that the PCR ran. Clones were sequenced by immunoSEQ multiplex PCR, and TCRdb holds only the in-frame ones, with some missing. The data contain approximately 97,000 clones, 75% to 90% of them seen just once; the ten biggest clones take up just over 2.5%. General observations from the study: In a later analysis, a missense DCLRE1C variant was linked to TCR beta V- and J-gene trimming.

Sequenced input: PBMCs. The genes are TRBV7-3 and TRBJ2-1; 10 nucleotides align to TRBD2. This sequence originates from a man aged 35 to 55 in good health and CMV-seronegative. The CDR3 is CASSLTPSGGAENEQFF. The CDR3 DNA follows: TGTGCCAGCAGCTTAACCCCCAGCGGGGGGGCCGAAAATGAGCAGTTCTTC.